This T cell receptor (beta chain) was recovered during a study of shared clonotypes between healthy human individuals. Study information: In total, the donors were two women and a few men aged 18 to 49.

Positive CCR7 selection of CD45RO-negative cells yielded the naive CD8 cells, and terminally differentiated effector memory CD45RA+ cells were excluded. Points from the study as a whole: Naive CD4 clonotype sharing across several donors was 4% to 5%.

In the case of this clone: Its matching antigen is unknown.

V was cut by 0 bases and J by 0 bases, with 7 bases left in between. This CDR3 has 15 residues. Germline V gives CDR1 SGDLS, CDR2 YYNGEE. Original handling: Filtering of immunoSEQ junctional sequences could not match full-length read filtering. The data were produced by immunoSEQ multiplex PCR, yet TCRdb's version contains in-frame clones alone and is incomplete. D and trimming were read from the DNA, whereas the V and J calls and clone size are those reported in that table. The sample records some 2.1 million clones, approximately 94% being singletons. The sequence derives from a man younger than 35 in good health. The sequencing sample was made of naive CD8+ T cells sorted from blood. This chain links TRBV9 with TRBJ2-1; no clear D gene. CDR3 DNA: TGTGCCAGCAGCGTAGCGCCGAGCTCCTACAATGAGCAGTTCTTC. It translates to CASSVAPSSYNEQFF.